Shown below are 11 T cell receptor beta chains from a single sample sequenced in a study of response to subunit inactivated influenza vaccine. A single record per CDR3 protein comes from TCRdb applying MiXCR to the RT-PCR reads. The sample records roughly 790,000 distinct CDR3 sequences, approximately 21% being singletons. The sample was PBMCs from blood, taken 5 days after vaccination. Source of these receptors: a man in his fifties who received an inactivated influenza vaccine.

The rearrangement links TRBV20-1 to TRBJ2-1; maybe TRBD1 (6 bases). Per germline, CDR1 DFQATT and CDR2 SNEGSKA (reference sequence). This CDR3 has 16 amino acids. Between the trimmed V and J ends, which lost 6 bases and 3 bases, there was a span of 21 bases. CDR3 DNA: TGCAGTGCGGGGGCGGTCGGTAGCGCGGGCTACAATGAGCAGTTCTTC. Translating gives CSAGAVGSAGYNEQFF.

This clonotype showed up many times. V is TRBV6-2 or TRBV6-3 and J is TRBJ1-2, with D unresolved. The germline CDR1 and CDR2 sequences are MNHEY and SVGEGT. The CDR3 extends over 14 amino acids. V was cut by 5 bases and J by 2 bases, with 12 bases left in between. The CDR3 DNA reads TGTGCCAGCAGTCCTACCCCCGTGAACTATGGCTACACCTTC. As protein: CASSPTPVNYGYTF.

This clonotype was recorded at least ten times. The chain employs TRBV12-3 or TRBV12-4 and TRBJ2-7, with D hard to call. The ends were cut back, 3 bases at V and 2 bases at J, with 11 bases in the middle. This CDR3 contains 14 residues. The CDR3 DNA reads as TGTGCCAGCAGTTTTCAACCCACTACCTACGAGCAGTACTTC. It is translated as CASSFQPTTYEQYF.

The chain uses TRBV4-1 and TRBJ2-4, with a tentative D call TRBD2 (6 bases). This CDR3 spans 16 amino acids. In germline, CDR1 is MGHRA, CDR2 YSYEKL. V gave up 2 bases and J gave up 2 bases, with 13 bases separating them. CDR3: CASSQLTGVSKNIQYF. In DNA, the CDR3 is TGCGCCAGCAGCCAACTGACGGGGGTTTCCAAAAACATTCAGTACTTC.

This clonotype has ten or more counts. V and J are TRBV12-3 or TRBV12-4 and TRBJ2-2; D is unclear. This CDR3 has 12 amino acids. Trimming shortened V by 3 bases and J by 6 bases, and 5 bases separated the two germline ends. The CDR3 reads CASSFSAGELFF. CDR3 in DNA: TGTGCCAGCAGTTTCTCTGCCGGGGAGCTGTTTTTT.

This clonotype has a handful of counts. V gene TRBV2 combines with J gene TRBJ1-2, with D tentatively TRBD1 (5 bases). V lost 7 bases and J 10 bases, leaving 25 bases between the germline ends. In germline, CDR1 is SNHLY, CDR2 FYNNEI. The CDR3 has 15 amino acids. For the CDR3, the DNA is TGTGCCAGCATGTTATATGGTGGGTCAGGGATTGACTACACCTTC. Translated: CASMLYGGSGIDYTF.

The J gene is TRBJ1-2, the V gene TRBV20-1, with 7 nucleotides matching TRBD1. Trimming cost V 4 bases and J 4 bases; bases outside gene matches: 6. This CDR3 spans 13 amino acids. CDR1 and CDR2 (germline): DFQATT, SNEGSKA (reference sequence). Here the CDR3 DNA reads TGCAGTGCTAAACAGGGGTCGGCCTATGGCTACACCTTC. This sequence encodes CSAKQGSAYGYTF.

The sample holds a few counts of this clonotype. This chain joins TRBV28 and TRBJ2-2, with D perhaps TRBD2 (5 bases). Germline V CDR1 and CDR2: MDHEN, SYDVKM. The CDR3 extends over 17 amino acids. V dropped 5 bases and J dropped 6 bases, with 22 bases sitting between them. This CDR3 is CASSPNTGLTRAGELFF. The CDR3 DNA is TGTGCCAGCAGTCCCAATACCGGACTCACGAGGGCCGGGGAGCTGTTTTTT.

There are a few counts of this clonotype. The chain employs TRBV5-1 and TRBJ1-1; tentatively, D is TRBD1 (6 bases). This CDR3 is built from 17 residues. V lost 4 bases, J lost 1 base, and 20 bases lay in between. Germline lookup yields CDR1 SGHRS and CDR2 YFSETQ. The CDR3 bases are TGCGCCAGCAGCATCGAATCCCCCGGACAGAGGAACACTGAAGCTTTCTTT. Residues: CASSIESPGQRNTEAFF.

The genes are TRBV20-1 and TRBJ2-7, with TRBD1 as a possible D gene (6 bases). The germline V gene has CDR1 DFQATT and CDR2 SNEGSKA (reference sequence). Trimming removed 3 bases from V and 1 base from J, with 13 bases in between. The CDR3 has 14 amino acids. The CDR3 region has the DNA TGCAGTGCTAGTCTGGGGACACAGTCCTACGAGCAGTACTTC. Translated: CSASLGTQSYEQYF.

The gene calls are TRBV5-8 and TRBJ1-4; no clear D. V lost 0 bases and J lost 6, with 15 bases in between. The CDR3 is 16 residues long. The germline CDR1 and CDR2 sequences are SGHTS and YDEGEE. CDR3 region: CASSLGRAWKDEKLFF. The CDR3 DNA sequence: TGTGCCAGCAGCTTGGGCCGGGCTTGGAAGGATGAAAAACTGTTTTTT.